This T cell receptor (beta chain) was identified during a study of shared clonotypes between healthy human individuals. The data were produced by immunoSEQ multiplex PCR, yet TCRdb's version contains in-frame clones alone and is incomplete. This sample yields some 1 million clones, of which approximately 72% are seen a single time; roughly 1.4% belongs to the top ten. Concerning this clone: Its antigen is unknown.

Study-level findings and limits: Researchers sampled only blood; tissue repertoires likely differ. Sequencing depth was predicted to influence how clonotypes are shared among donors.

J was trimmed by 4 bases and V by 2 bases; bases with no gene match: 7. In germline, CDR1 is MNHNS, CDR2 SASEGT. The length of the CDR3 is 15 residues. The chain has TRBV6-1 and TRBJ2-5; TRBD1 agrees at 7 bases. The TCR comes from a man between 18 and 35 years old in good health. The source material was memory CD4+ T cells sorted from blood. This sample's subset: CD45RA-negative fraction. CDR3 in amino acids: CASSEPGTVSETQYF. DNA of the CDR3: TGTGCCAGCAGTGAACCGGGGACAGTATCAGAGACCCAGTACTTC.